This TCR beta chain was found in a study of identical twins. Study-level findings and limits: Abundant beta clonotypes from cord blood bore fewer insertions; memory repertoires lacked this pattern. Conclusions rested on cross-sectional statistics rather than following the same donors.

This clonotype was seen at least ten times. Its target is not known. Germline CDR1 is SGHRS and CDR2 is YFSETQ. Trimming took 3 bases from V and 5 from J; bases not matched to a gene: 6. This CDR3 region has 15 residues. Via MiXCR, TCRdb re-called the 5' RACE reads, giving one row per CDR3 protein. The sample yields some 660,000 distinct CDR3 sequences, under 9% seen once. These same data were also listed under a study on yellow fever vaccine responses in identical twins.

The source is a woman aged 18 to 35 in good health. Input material: PBMCs. The gene calls are TRBV5-1 and TRBJ2-2, with 8 bases fitting TRBD1. CDR3 bases: TGCGCCAGCAGCTATCGGCAGGGGGCGACCGGGGAGCTGTTTTTT. Residues: CASSYRQGATGELFF.